Listed below are T cell receptor beta chains from one sample, sequenced in a study of molecular identifiers for immune sequencing clone quantification. Using its own MiXCR run on the PCR reads, TCRdb lists one record per CDR3 protein. The repertoire holds some 40,000 distinct CDR3 sequences, about 18% seen once, with 5.5% to 7.5% in the top ten. Sequenced sample: naive CD8+ T cells from blood, with Jurkat cell RNA spiked in. Receptors were obtained from a human donor in good health. Some libraries in this study had Jurkat cell RNA spiked in. The CDR3 runs from the conserved cysteine through the conserved F or W. D genes are given only for firm matches. Some rows have no size entry. The others give once, few or many, or a class for an expanded clone.

j_call v_call clone_size d_call cdr3_nt cdr3_aa
TRBJ2-7 TRBV20-1 many TRBD2 TGCAGTGCGCCGTGGGAGGGAAACTCCTACGAGCAGTACTTC CSAPWEGNSYEQYF
TRBJ2-7 TRBV28 - - TGTGCCAGCAAAAAGACAAGAACCTACGAGCAGTACTTC CASKKTRTYEQYF
TRBJ2-3 TRBV6-2/TRBV6-3 many - TGTGCCAGCAGTTACGGAGTACCCAGCACAGATACGCAGTATTTT CASSYGVPSTDTQYF
TRBJ2-7 TRBV29-1 - - TGCAGCGTTATATGGCAGGGTGACTACGAGCGGTACTTC CSVIWQGDYERYF
TRBJ2-3 TRBV7-2 many - TGTGCCAGCAGCTTATGGGGGCCCACAGATACGCAGTATTTT CASSLWGPTDTQYF
TRBJ2-5 TRBV12-3/TRBV12-4 many - TGTGCCAGCAGCCCCCGGGGCGGTCAAGAGACCCAGTACTTC CASSPRGGQETQYF
TRBJ2-1 TRBV20-1 few - TGCAGTGCCATGGAGGCAGGGAGTGAGCAGTTCTTC CSAMEAGSEQFF
TRBJ1-5 TRBV4-3 many - TGCGCCAGCAGCCAAGATTGGGGGGGAAATCAGCCCCAGCATTTT CASSQDWGGNQPQHF
TRBJ2-7 TRBV4-3 many - TGCGCCAGCAGCCAAGTTTGGGGAAGCTCCTACGAGCAGTACTTC CASSQVWGSSYEQYF
TRBJ2-1 TRBV4-3 few - TGCGCCAGCAGCCAAGATCAGGGGGAGGGTACTGAGCAGTTCTTC CASSQDQGEGTEQFF